One sample yielded the 32 T cell receptor beta chains listed below, sequenced in a study of radiotherapy plus CTLA-4 blockade in lung cancer. Assay used: immunoSEQ multiplex PCR; TCRdb lists only in-frame clones, some missing. Among about 88,000 clones listed, 60% to 80% were seen once. The sample in question was peripheral blood, obtained from a patient treated with radiotherapy plus ipilimumab. These receptors were collected from a human donor with non-small cell lung cancer that progressed on radiotherapy plus ipilimumab.

The J gene is TRBJ1-2, the V gene TRBV4-2, with 7 bases identical to TRBD1. The V gene's germline CDR1 is LGHNA and CDR2 YNFKEQ. J lost 4 bases, V lost 1 base, and 3 bases had no gene match. The CDR3 has 14 residues. CDR3 nucleotide sequence: TGTGCCAGCAGCCAAGGGGGACAGCTCTATGGCTACACCTTC. This encodes CASSQGGQLYGYTF.

V and J are TRBV18 and TRBJ2-1; D possibly corresponds to TRBD2 (6 bases). The CDR3 contains 12 residues. Trimming stripped 6 bases from V and 10 bases from J, with 13 bases between. Germline loops: CDR1 KGHSH, CDR2 LQKENI. CDR3 sequence reads: CASSPGRGEQFF. The CDR3 DNA reads TGTGCCAGCTCCCCCGGGCGGGGCGAGCAGTTCTTC.

The chain combines TRBV5-1 with TRBJ2-1; perhaps D is TRBD1 or TRBD2 (5 bases each). This CDR3 has 15 residues. Trimming took 6 bases from V and 1 from J, leaving 14 bases between them. Germline lookup yields CDR1 SGHRS and CDR2 YFSETQ. The CDR3 protein is CASTYGTDSYNEQFF. The CDR3 nucleotides are TGCGCCAGCACTTATGGGACCGATTCCTACAATGAGCAGTTCTTC.

The chain has TRBV14 and TRBJ2-1, with TRBD2 matching over 12 bases. CDR1 SGHDN and CDR2 FVKESK come from the germline V gene. This CDR3 region has 15 residues. After removal of 5 bases from V and 10 bases from J, the junction contained 9 bases not matched to a gene. CDR3 in DNA: TGTGCCAGCAGCGCGACTAGCGGGGGCGGGGGAGAGCAGTTCTTC. The encoded protein is CASSATSGGGGEQFF.

V gene TRBV27 combines with J gene TRBJ1-2; 9 bases fit TRBD1. The CDR3 totals 14 residues. Germline CDR1 and CDR2: MNHEY and SMNVEV (reference sequence). J was trimmed by 2 bases and V by 5 bases; bases with no gene match: 3. The CDR3: CASSPGQGNYGYTF. For the CDR3, the DNA is TGTGCCAGCAGTCCCGGACAGGGGAACTATGGCTACACCTTC.

The chain joins TRBV19 to TRBJ2-2; D call uncertain. Trimming pared 3 bases from V and 1 base from J, leaving 6 bases between. Per the germline V gene, CDR1 is LNHDA and CDR2 is SQIVND (reference sequence). This CDR3 region has 14 residues. CDR3 DNA sequence: TGTGCCAGTAGTATTCAGGAGAACACCGGGGAGCTGTTTTTT. It is translated as CASSIQENTGELFF.

This clone was observed a handful of times. The chain carries TRBV7-9 and TRBJ1-1; 10 bases line up with TRBD1. The V segment lost 5 bases and the J segment 8 bases; nucleotides outside the gene matches: 11. This CDR3 comprises 15 residues. Germline CDR1 reads SEHNR; CDR2 reads FQNEAQ (reference sequence). DNA of the CDR3: TGTGCCAGCAGCCCGCCGACAGGGGGCTCCGCGGAAGCTTTCTTT. Its protein is CASSPPTGGSAEAFF.

J is TRBJ1-4 and V is TRBV27; no firm D call. Germline V gene lookup returns CDR1 MNHEY and CDR2 SMNVEV (reference sequence). There are 14 residues in the CDR3. The ends were cut back, 2 bases at V and 5 bases at J, with 9 bases in the middle. CDR3 bases: TGTGCCAGCAGTTTAACCCCCCTAAATGAAAAACTGTTTTTT. It encodes CASSLTPLNEKLFF.

This clone occurred a few times. The J gene is TRBJ1-6, the V gene TRBV6-1; a possible D gene is TRBD1 (6 bases). CDR1 and CDR2 from the germline V gene are MNHNS and SASEGT. The germline V and J ends were trimmed by 3 bases and 7 bases, with 10 bases remaining between them. The CDR3 extends over 14 amino acids. The DNA for the CDR3 is TGTGCCAGCAGTGAGCAAACAGGGAATTCACCCCTCCACTTT. This encodes CASSEQTGNSPLHF.

This clone appeared many times. The chain links TRBV7-2 to TRBJ2-2, with D unclear. This CDR3 is built from 14 residues. Trimming removed 2 bases from V and 6 bases from J, with 10 bases in between. Germline V CDR1 and CDR2: SGHTA, FQGNSA. CDR3 amino acids: CASSLMGGPGELFF. The DNA of the CDR3 is TGTGCCAGCAGCTTAATGGGCGGTCCCGGGGAGCTGTTTTTT.

This clone was detected once. The chain couples TRBV28 to TRBJ1-5; TRBD1 matches at 7 bases. V lost 4 bases and J lost 7; bases outside the gene matches: 7. Germline V gene lookup returns CDR1 MDHEN and CDR2 SYDVKM. The CDR3 loop spans 14 amino acids. The CDR3 DNA sequence: TGTGCCAGCAGTTCAGGGGGGGGTGGCCAGCCCCAGCATTTT. It yields the protein CASSSGGGGQPQHF. The whole variable domain, remainder taken from reference TRBV28 and TRBJ1-5, is DVKVTQSSRYLVKRTGEKVFLECVQDMDHENMFWYRQDPGLGLRLIYFSYDVKMKEKGDIPEGYSVSREKKERFSLILESASTNQTSMYLCASSSGGGGQPQHFGDGTRLSIL.

In its sample, this clone was seen once. This chain's CDR3 is CASSQVPFDTRPNYGYTF. The CDR3, as DNA: TGCGCCAGCAGCCAAGTTCCATTTGATACTCGGCCTAACTATGGCTACACCTTC. The chain joins TRBV4-3 to TRBJ1-2, with D unclear. Germline assignment: CDR1 LGHNA and CDR2 YSLEER. CDR3 length equals 18 residues. V was trimmed by 1 base and J by 0 bases, leaving 18 bases between them.

This chain uses TRBV14 with TRBJ2-3, with no clear D. V dropped 2 bases and J dropped 2 bases, with 14 bases sitting between them. CDR1 SGHDN and CDR2 FVKESK come from the germline V gene. The CDR3 is 16 amino acids. CDR3 DNA sequence: TGTGCCAGCAGCCAAAGGATGCGGCTATCCACAGATACGCAGTATTTT. Protein: CASSQRMRLSTDTQYF.

This chain uses TRBV18 with TRBJ2-6; D ambiguous. CDR1 KGHSH and CDR2 LQKENI come from the germline V gene. Trimming pared 4 bases from V and 0 bases from J, leaving 10 bases between. This CDR3 comprises 16 residues. CDR3 nucleotide sequence: TGTGCCAGCTCACGTACGCCAGACTCTGGGGCCAACGTCCTGACTTTC. The encoded protein is CASSRTPDSGANVLTF.

The chain recombines TRBV28 with TRBJ1-2; possible D gene TRBD1, 5 bases. Trimming took off 3 bases at V and 0 bases at J, with 14 bases between the two ends. Germline loops: CDR1 MDHEN, CDR2 SYDVKM. The length of the CDR3 is 16 residues. The CDR3 loop is CASSLLLQATNYGYTF. The CDR3 DNA sequence: TGTGCCAGCAGTTTGCTCCTACAGGCAACTAACTATGGCTACACCTTC.

The chain links TRBV2 to TRBJ2-3, with 8 bases fitting TRBD2. This CDR3 comprises 15 residues. The V and J ends lost 8 bases and 7 bases, in that order; junction bases with no gene match: 14. Germline V gives CDR1 SNHLY, CDR2 FYNNEI. CDR3 loop: CASLLAGGLSYTQYF. The DNA for the CDR3 is TGTGCCAGCTTGTTGGCGGGAGGACTATCGTATACGCAGTATTTT.

The rearrangement joins TRBV4-1 to TRBJ2-7; 10 nucleotides line up with TRBD2. The CDR3 consists of 15 residues. Germline V gene data show CDR1 as MGHRA and CDR2 as YSYEKL. V lost 2 bases to trimming and J lost 3 bases; unmatched junction nucleotides: 4. Here the CDR3 DNA reads TGCGCCAGCAGCCAAACTAGCGGGGAGGGCTACGAGCAGTACTTC. Translating it yields CASSQTSGEGYEQYF.

Worth noting for this clone: The sample has other DNA sequences that encode this CDR3 too. In DNA, the CDR3 is TGTGCCAGCAGCTTATACGACAGGGAAACCGAAGCTTTCTTT. Amino acid sequence: CASSLYDRETEAFF. The J gene is TRBJ1-1, the V gene TRBV7-9; 7 bases fit TRBD1. CDR3 size: 14 residues. V gave up 2 bases and J gave up 8 bases; unmatched junction bases: 8. Germline lookup yields CDR1 SEHNR and CDR2 FQNEAQ (reference sequence).

The chain joins TRBV28 to TRBJ1-1; TRBD1 agrees at 7 bases. The CDR3 has 15 amino acids. Germline V gene data show CDR1 as MDHEN and CDR2 as SYDVKM. After removal of 7 bases from V and 4 bases from J, the junction contained 12 bases not matched to a gene. In DNA form, the CDR3 reads TGTGCCAGCACCTTGGGGGGGAACAGGGGCACTGAAGCTTTCTTT. It translates to CASTLGGNRGTEAFF.

There are a few counts of this clone. CDR3 protein: CASSAGLAGGNTGELFF. Here the CDR3 DNA reads TGTGCCAGCAGCGCGGGACTAGCGGGGGGGAACACCGGGGAGCTGTTTTTT. This rearrangement joins TRBV9 to TRBJ2-2; 15 bases line up with TRBD2. Trimming at V came to 3 bases and at J to 1 base, leaving 1 base not matched to a gene. The length of the CDR3 is 17 residues. In germline, CDR1 is SGDLS, CDR2 YYNGEE.

The sample holds a few counts of this clone. The chain combines TRBV27 with TRBJ2-1; possible D gene TRBD1, 7 bases. The CDR3 totals 16 residues. V was cut by 6 bases and J by 4 bases, with 19 bases left in between. The germline gives CDR1 MNHEY, CDR2 SMNVEV (reference sequence). CDR3 region: CASSGGGGPAYNEQFF. The CDR3 DNA reads TGTGCCAGCAGCGGAGGGGGCGGGCCAGCGTACAATGAGCAGTTCTTC.

This clone was found once. This chain connects TRBV5-1 to TRBJ2-7; D possibly uses TRBD1 or TRBD2 (5 bases each). V lost 0 bases and J 2 bases, leaving 12 bases between the germline ends. The CDR3 runs 15 residues. The germline CDR1 and CDR2 sequences are SGHRS and YFSETQ. As DNA, the CDR3 is TGCGCCAGCAGCTTGGGCCCGGGACGGCCCTACGAGCAGTACTTC. Encoded protein: CASSLGPGRPYEQYF. Variable domain in full (rest from reference TRBV5-1 and TRBJ2-7): KAGVTQTPRYLIKTRGQQVTLSCSPISGHRSVSWYQQTPGQGLQFLFEYFSETQRNKGNFPGRFSGRQFSNSRSEMNVSTLELGDSALYLCASSLGPGRPYEQYFGPGTRLTVT.

This clone was seen more than once but under ten times. V usage is TRBV9 and J usage is TRBJ1-6; D may be TRBD1 (6 bases). V lost 5 bases, J lost 5 bases, and 14 bases lay in between. CDR1 is SGDLS, CDR2 YYNGEE, per germline. The CDR3 has 15 residues. CDR3 DNA sequence: TGTGCCAGCAGGTCCACCGGGACAAATAATTCACCCCTCCACTTT. Encoded protein: CASRSTGTNNSPLHF.

The rearrangement joins TRBV2 to TRBJ1-5, with unresolved D. The V gene's germline CDR1 is SNHLY and CDR2 FYNNEI. The length of the CDR3 is 13 residues. Trimming left V 5 bases short and J 3 bases short, with 8 bases between. DNA of the CDR3: TGTGCCAGCAGTTACCGGTCCAATCAGCCCCAGCATTTT. Its protein is CASSYRSNQPQHF.

Many counts were recorded for this clone. This chain links TRBV5-1 with TRBJ1-5, with D possibly being TRBD1 (6 bases). Germline V gives CDR1 SGHRS, CDR2 YFSETQ. Trimming pared 2 bases from V and 7 bases from J, leaving 16 bases between. The CDR3 covers 15 residues. The CDR3 DNA reads TGCGCCAGCAGCTTAGAAGGGACATTCGGGCAGCCCCAGCATTTT. Its protein is CASSLEGTFGQPQHF.

The sample holds a few counts of this clone. The chain recombines TRBV4-1 with TRBJ1-2; no clear D. Germline assignment: CDR1 MGHRA and CDR2 YSYEKL. CDR3 length: 14 amino acids. Between the trimmed V and J ends, which lost 1 base and 2 bases, there was a span of 8 bases. DNA of the CDR3: TGCGCCAGCAGCCAAGTCGGAGCCAACTATGGCTACACCTTC. This gives the protein CASSQVGANYGYTF.

V is TRBV11-3 and J is TRBJ2-7, with TRBD2 matching over 7 bases. From germline, CDR1 is SGHNT and CDR2 YENEEA. The junction had 19 bases not matched to a gene; V was cut back by 4 bases and J by 7 bases. CDR3 length: 17 residues. The CDR3 loop is CASSSGYQAGTRGEQYF. CDR3 in DNA: TGTGCCAGCAGCTCCGGGTACCAAGCGGGAACTAGAGGAGAGCAGTACTTC.

This clone is medium-sized by share. The V and J genes are TRBV28 and TRBJ1-1; 11 bases fit TRBD1. Germline assignment: CDR1 MDHEN and CDR2 SYDVKM. The trim removed 4 bases at V and 3 bases at J, leaving 1 base unmatched. CDR3 size: 14 residues. CDR3: CASSWTGGDTEAFF. The CDR3 DNA follows: TGTGCCAGCAGTTGGACAGGGGGCGACACTGAAGCTTTCTTT. Looking up the rest from reference TRBV28 and TRBJ1-1 gives the full variable domain: DVKVTQSSRYLVKRTGEKVFLECVQDMDHENMFWYRQDPGLGLRLIYFSYDVKMKEKGDIPEGYSVSREKKERFSLILESASTNQTSMYLCASSWTGGDTEAFFGQGTRLTVV.

The chain joins TRBV7-9 to TRBJ1-1; TRBD1 agrees at 7 bases. The CDR3 length is 15 residues. From germline, CDR1 is SEHNR and CDR2 FQNEAQ (reference sequence). J lost 0 bases, V lost 3 bases, and 4 bases had no gene match. The CDR3 nucleotides are TGTGCCAGCAGCTTTCACAGGGGCCTGAACACTGAAGCTTTCTTT. This translates into CASSFHRGLNTEAFF.

This clone turned up a few times. The J gene is TRBJ1-3, the V gene TRBV7-9; D gene unclear. CDR1 and CDR2 (germline): SEHNR, FQNEAQ (reference sequence). There are 15 residues in the CDR3. Deletions cut 5 bases from V and 0 bases from J, with 11 bases between. The CDR3 nucleotides are TGTGCCAGCAGCGATTTCGACAACTCTGGAAACACCATATATTTT. Translated: CASSDFDNSGNTIYF.

The V call is TRBV7-9, the J call TRBJ2-1, with a weak D call TRBD1 (5 bases). The CDR3 is 16 residues long. Germline V CDR1 and CDR2: SEHNR, FQNEAQ (reference sequence). V was trimmed by 5 bases and J by 5 bases, leaving 19 bases between them. This chain's CDR3 is CASSLVAGAGNNEQFF. CDR3 DNA: TGTGCCAGCAGCCTAGTAGCTGGGGCAGGGAACAATGAGCAGTTCTTC.

The chain joins TRBV2 to TRBJ1-2, with a tentative D call TRBD1 (6 bases). The CDR3 sequence is 15 residues long. V was clipped by 2 bases and J by 4 bases, with 14 bases between them. CDR1 and CDR2 (germline): SNHLY, FYNNEI. The CDR3 loop is CASSELTGIVYGYTF. The CDR3 DNA sequence: TGTGCCAGCAGTGAACTGACAGGAATCGTCTATGGCTACACCTTC.